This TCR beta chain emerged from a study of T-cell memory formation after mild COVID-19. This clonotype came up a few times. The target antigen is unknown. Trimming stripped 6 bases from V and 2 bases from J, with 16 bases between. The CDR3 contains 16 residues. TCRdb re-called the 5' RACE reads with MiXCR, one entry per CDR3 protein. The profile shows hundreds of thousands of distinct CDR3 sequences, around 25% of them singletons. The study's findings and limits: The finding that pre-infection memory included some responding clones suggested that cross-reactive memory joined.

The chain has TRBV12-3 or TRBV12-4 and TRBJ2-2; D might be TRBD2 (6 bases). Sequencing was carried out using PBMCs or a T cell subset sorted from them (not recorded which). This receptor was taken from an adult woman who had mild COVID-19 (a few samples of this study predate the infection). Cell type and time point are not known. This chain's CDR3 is CASSPVGDSNTGELFF. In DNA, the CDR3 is TGTGCCAGCAGCCCCGTGGGGGACTCAAACACCGGGGAGCTGTTTTTT.